This section outlines one T cell receptor (beta chain) sequence together with its context. Measured with immunoSEQ multiplex PCR; TCRdb has only the in-frame clones, and not every one. This repertoire shows roughly 12,000 clones, over 60% found once; its top ten account for 9.5%. The entry originates in a study of CD4+ T cells in melanoma. The TCR comes from a human donor with melanoma. What was sequenced was cells from a culture (not recorded whether cultured in vitro).

The DNA of the CDR3 is TGCGCCAGCAGCTTGACCTCGATCCAAGAGACCCAGTACTTC. Protein: CASSLTSIQETQYF. The V call is TRBV5-1, the J call TRBJ2-5; D gene unclear. This CDR3 is built from 14 residues. From germline, CDR1 is SGHRS and CDR2 YFSETQ. Trimming took 1 base from V and 1 from J, leaving 8 bases between them.